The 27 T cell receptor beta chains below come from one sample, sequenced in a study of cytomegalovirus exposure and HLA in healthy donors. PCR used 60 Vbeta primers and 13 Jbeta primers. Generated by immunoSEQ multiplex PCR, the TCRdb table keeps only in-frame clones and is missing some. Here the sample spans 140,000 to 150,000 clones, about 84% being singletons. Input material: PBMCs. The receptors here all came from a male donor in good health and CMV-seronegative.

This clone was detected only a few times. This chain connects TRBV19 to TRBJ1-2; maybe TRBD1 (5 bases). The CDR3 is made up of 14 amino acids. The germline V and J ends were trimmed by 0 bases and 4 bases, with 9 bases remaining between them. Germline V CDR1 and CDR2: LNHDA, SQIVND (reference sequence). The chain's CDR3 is CASSIEGGTYGYTF. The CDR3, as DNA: TGTGCCAGTAGTATAGAGGGGGGAACCTATGGCTACACCTTC.

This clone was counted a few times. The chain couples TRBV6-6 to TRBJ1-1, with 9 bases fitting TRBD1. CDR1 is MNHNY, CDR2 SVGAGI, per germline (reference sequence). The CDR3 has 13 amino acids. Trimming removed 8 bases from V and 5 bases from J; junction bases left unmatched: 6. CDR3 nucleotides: TGTGCCAGCTTGGGACAGGGATGGACTGAAGCTTTCTTT. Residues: CASLGQGWTEAFF.

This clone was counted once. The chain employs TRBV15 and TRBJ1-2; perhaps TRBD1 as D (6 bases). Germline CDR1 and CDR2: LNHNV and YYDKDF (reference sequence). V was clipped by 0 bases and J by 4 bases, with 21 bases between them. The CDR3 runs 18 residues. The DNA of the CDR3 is TGTGCCACCAGCAGAGATTGGACAGACCCTATCCAATCCTATGGCTACACCTTC. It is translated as CATSRDWTDPIQSYGYTF.

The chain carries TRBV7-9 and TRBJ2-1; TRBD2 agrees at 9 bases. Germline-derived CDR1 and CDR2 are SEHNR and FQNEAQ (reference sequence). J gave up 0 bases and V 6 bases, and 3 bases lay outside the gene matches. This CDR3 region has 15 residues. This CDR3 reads CASRSGGSSYNEQFF. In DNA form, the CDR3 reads TGTGCCAGCAGGAGCGGGGGGAGCTCCTACAATGAGCAGTTCTTC. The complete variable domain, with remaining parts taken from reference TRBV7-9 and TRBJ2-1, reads DTGVSQNPRHKITKRGQNVTFRCDPISEHNRLYWYRQTLGQGPEFLTYFQNEAQLEKSRLLSDRFSAERPKGSFSTLEIQRTEQGDSAMYLCASRSGGSSYNEQFFGPGTRLTVL.

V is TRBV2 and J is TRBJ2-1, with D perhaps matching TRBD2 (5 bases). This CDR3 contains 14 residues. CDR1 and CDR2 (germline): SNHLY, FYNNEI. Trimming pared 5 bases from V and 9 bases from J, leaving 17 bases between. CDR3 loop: CASSQPTSSGEQFF. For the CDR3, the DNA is TGTGCCAGCAGTCAGCCAACTAGTTCGGGTGAGCAGTTCTTC.

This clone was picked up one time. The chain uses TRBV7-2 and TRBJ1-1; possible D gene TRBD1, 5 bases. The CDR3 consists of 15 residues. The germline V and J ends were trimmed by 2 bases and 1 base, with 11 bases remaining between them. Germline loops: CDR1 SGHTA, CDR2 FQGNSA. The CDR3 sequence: CASSLLGASNTEAFF. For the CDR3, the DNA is TGTGCCAGCAGCTTACTAGGGGCTTCGAACACTGAAGCTTTCTTT.

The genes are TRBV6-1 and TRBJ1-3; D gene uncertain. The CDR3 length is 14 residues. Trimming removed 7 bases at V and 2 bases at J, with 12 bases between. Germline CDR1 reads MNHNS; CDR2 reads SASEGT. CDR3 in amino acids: CASIVRGAGNTIYF. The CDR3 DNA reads TGTGCCAGCATCGTACGAGGCGCTGGAAACACCATATATTTT.

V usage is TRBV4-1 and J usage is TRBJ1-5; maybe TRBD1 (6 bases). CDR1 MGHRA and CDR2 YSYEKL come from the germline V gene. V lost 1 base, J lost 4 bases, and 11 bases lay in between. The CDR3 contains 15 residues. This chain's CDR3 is CASSQGGQPNQPQHF. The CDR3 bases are TGCGCCAGCAGCCAAGGTGGACAGCCTAATCAGCCCCAGCATTTT.

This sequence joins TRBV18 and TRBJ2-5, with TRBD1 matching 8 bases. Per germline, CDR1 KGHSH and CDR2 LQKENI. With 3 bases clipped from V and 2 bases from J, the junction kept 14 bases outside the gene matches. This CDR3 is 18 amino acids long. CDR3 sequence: CASSPSPLKRQGQETQYF. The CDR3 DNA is TGTGCCAGCTCACCTTCCCCCTTGAAAAGACAGGGGCAAGAGACCCAGTACTTC.

The CDR3 bases are TGTGCCAGCAGCTCAAAGGGACTAGCGACCAGATCCGAGCAGTACTTC. This sequence encodes CASSSKGLATRSEQYF. The chain recombines TRBV11-2 with TRBJ2-7; 10 nucleotides align to TRBD2. The CDR3 spans 16 residues. J gave up 6 bases and V 4 bases, and 12 bases lay outside the gene matches. The V gene's germline CDR1 is SGHAT and CDR2 FQNNGV.

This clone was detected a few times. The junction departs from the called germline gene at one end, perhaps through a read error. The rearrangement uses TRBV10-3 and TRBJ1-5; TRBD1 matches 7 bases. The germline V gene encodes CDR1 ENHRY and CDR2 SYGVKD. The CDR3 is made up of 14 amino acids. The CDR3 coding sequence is TGTGCCAGCAGTGCCGGGACAGAGGGTCAGCCCCAGCATTTT. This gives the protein CASSAGTEGQPQHF.

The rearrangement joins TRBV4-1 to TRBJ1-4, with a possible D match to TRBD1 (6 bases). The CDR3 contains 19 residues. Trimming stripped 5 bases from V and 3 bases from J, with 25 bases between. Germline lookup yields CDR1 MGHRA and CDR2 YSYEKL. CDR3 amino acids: CASSGKGRGKPGANEKLFF. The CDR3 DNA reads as TGCGCCAGCAGCGGCAAGGGCAGGGGTAAGCCCGGGGCTAATGAAAAACTGTTTTTT.

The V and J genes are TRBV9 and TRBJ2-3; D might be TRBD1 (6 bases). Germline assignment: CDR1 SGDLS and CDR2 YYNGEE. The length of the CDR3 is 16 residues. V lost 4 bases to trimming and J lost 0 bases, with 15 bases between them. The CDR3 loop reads CASSPGDGESTDTQYF. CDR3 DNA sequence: TGTGCCAGCAGCCCAGGGGACGGCGAGAGCACAGATACGCAGTATTTT.

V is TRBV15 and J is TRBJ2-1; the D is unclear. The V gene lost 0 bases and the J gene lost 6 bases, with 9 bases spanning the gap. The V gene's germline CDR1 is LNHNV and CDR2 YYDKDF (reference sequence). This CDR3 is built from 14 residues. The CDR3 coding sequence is TGTGCCACCAGCAGAGATCGCGCCCGCAATGAGCAGTTCTTC. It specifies CATSRDRARNEQFF.

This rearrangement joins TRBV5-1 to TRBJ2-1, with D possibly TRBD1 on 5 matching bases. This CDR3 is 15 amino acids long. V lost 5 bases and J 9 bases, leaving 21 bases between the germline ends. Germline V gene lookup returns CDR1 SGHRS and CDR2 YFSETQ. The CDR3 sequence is CASSMFFSRASEQFF. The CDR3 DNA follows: TGCGCCAGCAGTATGTTCTTTTCCAGGGCGTCTGAGCAGTTCTTC. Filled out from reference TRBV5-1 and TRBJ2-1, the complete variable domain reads KAGVTQTPRYLIKTRGQQVTLSCSPISGHRSVSWYQQTPGQGLQFLFEYFSETQRNKGNFPGRFSGRQFSNSRSEMNVSTLELGDSALYLCASSMFFSRASEQFFGPGTRLTVL.

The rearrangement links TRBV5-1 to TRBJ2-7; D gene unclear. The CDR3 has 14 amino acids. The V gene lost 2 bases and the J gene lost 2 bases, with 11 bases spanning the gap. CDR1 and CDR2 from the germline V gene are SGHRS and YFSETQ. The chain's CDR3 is CASSFQSGTYEQYF. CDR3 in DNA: TGCGCCAGCAGCTTTCAGTCAGGAACCTACGAGCAGTACTTC.

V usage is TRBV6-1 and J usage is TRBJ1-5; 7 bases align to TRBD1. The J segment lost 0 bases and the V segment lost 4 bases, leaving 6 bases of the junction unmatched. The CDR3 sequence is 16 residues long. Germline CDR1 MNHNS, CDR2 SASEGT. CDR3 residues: CASSGGDSYSNQPQHF. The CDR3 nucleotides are TGTGCCAGCAGTGGAGGGGACAGCTATAGCAATCAGCCCCAGCATTTT.

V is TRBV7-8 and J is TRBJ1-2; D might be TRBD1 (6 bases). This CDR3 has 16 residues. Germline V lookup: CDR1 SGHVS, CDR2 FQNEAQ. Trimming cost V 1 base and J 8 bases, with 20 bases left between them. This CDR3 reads CASSLEGKGGGWGYTF. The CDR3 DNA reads TGTGCCAGCAGCTTAGAGGGGAAGGGGGGGGGATGGGGCTACACCTTC.

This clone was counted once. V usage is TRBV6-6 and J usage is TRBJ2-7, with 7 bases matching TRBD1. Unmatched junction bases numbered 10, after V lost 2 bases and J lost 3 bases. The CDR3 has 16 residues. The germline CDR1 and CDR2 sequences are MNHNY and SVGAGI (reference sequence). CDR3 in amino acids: CASSYNIRDSRYEQYF. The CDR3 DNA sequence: TGTGCCAGCAGTTACAATATCCGGGACAGCCGCTACGAGCAGTACTTC.

The CDR3 reads CASSYGQLNTEAFF. CDR3 nucleotides: TGTGCCAGCAGCTATGGACAGTTAAACACTGAAGCTTTCTTT. The chain recombines TRBV14 with TRBJ1-1, with a tentative D call TRBD1 (6 bases). V lost 5 bases, J lost 2 bases, and 12 bases lay in between. Germline V gene data show CDR1 as SGHDN and CDR2 as FVKESK. This CDR3 spans 14 amino acids.

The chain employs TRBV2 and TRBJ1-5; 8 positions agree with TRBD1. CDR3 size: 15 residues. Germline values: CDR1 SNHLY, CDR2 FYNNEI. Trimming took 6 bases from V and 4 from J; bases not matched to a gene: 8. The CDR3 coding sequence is TGTGCCAGCAGATCTAGGACAGGGACAAATCAGCCCCAGCATTTT. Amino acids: CASRSRTGTNQPQHF.

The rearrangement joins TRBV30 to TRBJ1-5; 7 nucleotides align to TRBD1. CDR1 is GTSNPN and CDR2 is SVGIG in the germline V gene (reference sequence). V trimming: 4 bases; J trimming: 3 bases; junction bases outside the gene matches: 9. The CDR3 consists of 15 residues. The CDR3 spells CAWNSDREANQPQHF. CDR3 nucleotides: TGTGCCTGGAATTCCGACAGGGAGGCCAATCAGCCCCAGCATTTT. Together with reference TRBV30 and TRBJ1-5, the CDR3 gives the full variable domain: SQTIHQWPATLVQPVGSPLSLECTVEGTSNPNLYWYRQAAGRGLQLLFYSVGIGQISSEVPQNLSASRPQDRQFILSSKKLLLSDSGFYLCAWNSDREANQPQHFGDGTRLSIL.

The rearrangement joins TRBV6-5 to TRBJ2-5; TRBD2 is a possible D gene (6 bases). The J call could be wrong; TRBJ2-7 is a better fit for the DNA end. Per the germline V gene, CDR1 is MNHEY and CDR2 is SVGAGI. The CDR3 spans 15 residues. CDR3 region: CASSYSESGRYEQYF. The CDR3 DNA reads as TGTGCCAGCAGTTACTCGGAGTCAGGGAGGTACGAGCAGTACTTC.

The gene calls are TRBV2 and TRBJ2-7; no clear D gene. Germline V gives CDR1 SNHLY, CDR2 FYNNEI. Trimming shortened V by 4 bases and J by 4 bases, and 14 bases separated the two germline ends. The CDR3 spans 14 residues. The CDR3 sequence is CASSVDTLAYEQYF. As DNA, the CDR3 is TGTGCCAGCAGTGTAGACACGTTGGCGTACGAGCAGTACTTC.

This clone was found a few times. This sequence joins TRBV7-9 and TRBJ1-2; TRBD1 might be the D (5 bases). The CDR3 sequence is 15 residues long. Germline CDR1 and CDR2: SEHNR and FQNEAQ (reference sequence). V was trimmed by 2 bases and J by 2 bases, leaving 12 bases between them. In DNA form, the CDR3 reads TGTGCCAGCAGCTTATGGATGGGGCCCAACTATGGCTACACCTTC. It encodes CASSLWMGPNYGYTF.

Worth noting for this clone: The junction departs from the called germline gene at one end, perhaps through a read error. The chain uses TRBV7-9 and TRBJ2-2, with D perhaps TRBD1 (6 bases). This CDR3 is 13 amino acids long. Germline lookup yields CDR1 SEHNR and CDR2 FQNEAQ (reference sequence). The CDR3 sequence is CSSTYRGGGELFF. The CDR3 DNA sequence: TGTTCCAGCACCTACAGAGGGGGAGGGGAGCTGTTTTTT.

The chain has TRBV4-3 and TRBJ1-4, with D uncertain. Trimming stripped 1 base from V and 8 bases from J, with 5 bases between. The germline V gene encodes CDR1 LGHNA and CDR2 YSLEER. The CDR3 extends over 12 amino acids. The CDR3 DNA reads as TGCGCCAGCAGCCAAGTTAAAGAAAAACTGTTTTTT. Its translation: CASSQVKEKLFF.